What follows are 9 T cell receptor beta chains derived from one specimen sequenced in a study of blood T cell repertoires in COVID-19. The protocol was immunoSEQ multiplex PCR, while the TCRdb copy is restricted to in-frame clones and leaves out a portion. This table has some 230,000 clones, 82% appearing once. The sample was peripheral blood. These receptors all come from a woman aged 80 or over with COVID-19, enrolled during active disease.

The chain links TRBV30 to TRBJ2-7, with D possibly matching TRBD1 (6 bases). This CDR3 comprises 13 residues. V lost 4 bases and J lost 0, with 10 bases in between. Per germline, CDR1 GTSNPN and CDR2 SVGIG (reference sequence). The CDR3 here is CAWTRDTSYEQYF. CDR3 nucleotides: TGTGCCTGGACCCGGGACACCTCCTACGAGCAGTACTTC.

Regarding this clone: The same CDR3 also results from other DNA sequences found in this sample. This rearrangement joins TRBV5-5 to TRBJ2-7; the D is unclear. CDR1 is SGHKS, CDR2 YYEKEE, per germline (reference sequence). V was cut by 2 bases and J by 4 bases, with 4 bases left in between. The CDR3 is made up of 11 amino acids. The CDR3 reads CASSFSYEQYF. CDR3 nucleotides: TGTGCCAGCAGCTTCAGTTACGAGCAGTACTTC.

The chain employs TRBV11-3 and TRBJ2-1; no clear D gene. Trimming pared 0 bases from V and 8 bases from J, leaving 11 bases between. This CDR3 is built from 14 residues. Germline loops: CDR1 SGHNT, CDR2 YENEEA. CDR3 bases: TGTGCCAGCAGCTTAGATGGTAGTAGAGATGAGCAGTTCTTC. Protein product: CASSLDGSRDEQFF. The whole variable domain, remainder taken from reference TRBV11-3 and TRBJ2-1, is EAGVVQSPRYKIIEKKQPVAFWCNPISGHNTLYWYLQNLGQGPELLIRYENEEAVDDSQLPKDRFSAERLKGVDSTLKIQPAELGDSAVYLCASSLDGSRDEQFFGPGTRLTVL.

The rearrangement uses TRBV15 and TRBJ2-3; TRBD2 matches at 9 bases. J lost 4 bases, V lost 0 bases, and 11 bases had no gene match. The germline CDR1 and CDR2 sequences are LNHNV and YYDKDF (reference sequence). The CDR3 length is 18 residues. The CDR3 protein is CATSRDPLLAGVADTQYF. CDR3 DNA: TGTGCCACCAGCAGAGATCCCCTCTTAGCGGGAGTGGCAGATACGCAGTATTTT.

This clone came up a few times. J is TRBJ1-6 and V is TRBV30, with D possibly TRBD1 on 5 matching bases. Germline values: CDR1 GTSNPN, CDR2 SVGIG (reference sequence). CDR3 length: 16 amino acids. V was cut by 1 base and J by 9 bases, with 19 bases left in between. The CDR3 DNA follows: TGTGCCTGGAGTGACACACAGCGCGGAAGGGGTTCACCCCTCCACTTT. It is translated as CAWSDTQRGRGSPLHF.

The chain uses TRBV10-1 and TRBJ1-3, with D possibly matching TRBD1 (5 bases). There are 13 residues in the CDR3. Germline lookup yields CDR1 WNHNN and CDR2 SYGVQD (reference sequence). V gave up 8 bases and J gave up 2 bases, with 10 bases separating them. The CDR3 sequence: CASQGVTGNTIYF. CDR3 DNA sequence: TGCGCCAGCCAGGGTGTGACTGGAAACACCATATATTTT.

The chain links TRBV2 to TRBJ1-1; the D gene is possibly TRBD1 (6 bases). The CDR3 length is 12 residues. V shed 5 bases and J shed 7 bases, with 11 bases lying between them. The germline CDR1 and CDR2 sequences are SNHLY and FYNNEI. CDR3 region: CASSRTGREAFF. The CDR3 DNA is TGTGCCAGCAGTCGAACAGGGCGTGAAGCTTTCTTT. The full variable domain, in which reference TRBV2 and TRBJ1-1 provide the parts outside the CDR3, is EPEVTQTPSHQVTQMGQEVILRCVPISNHLYFYWYRQILGQKVEFLVSFYNNEISEKSEIFDDQFSVERPDGSNFTLKIRSTKLEDSAMYFCASSRTGREAFFGQGTRLTVV.

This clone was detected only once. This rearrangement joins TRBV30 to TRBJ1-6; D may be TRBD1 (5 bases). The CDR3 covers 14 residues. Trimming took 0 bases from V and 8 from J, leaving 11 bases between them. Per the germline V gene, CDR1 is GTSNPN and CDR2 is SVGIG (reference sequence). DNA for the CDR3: TGTGCCTGGAGTGTGCGGGGCCGGGATTCACCCCTCCACTTT. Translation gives CAWSVRGRDSPLHF.

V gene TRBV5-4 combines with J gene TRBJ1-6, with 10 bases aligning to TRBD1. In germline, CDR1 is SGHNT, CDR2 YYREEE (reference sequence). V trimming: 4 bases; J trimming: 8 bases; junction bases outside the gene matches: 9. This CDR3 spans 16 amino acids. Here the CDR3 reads CASSKDRGMMDSPLHF. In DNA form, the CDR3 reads TGTGCCAGCAGCAAGGACAGGGGGATGATGGATTCACCCCTCCACTTT.